The clone carrying this TCR beta chain was seen many times. TCRdb re-called the 5' RACE reads through MiXCR, storing one row per CDR3 protein. The data contain 25,000 to 35,000 distinct CDR3 sequences, 4.5% to 5.5% of them singletons. The data derive from a study of early T cells in non-severe SARS-CoV-2 infection. The CDR3 covers 12 residues. Trimming took 7 bases from V and 4 from J, leaving 9 bases between them. The germline V gene encodes CDR1 MGHDK and CDR2 SYGVNS. This chain links TRBV25-1 with TRBJ2-3; D possibly uses TRBD1 or TRBD2 (6 bases each). The source of this sequence is an adult who was a healthcare worker with PCR-confirmed SARS-CoV-2 infection or an uninfected control (not recorded which). The sequenced sample was whole blood. This chain's CDR3 is CASIGGPDTQYF. CDR3 coding DNA: TGTGCCAGCATCGGGGGCCCAGATACGCAGTATTTT.